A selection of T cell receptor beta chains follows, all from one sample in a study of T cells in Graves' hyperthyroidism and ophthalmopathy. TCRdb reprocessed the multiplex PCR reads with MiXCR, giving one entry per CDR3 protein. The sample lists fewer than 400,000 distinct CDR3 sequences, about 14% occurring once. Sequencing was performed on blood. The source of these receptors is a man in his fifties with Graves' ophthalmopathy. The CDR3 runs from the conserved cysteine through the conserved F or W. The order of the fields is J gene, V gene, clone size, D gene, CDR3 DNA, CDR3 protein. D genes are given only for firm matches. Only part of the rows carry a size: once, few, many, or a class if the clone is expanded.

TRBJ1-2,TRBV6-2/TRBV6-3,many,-,TGTGCCAGCAGGACCGGGACGGCGAACTATGGCTACACCTTC,CASRTGTANYGYTF
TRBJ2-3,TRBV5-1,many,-,TGCGCCAGCAAGAAGGGGGGTACAGATACGCAGTATTTT,CASKKGGTDTQYF
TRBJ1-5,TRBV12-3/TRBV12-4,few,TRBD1,TGTGCCAGCAGCAAGGGACAGCTTAGCAATCAGCCCCAGCATTTT,CASSKGQLSNQPQHF
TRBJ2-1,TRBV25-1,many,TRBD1,TGTGCCAGCAGTGCCACTCCATCTCCGGGACAGGAGATCAATGAGCAGTTCTTC,CASSATPSPGQEINEQFF
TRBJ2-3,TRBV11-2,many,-,TGTGCCAGCAGCTTAGATCGCGTGGGAGGGGGGACGTATACGCAGTATTTT,CASSLDRVGGGTYTQYF
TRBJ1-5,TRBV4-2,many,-,TGTGCCAGCAGCCAAGAAAATGGAAGCAATCAGCCCCAGCATTTT,CASSQENGSNQPQHF
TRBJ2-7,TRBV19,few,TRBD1,TGTGCCAGTAGTACGGGACAGGGTTTAGTGCAGTACTTC,CASSTGQGLVQYF
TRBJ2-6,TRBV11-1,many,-,TGTGCCAGCAGCTCCGGACTTCTAAACTCTGGGGCCAACGTCCTGACTTTC,CASSSGLLNSGANVLTF
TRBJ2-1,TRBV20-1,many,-,TGCAGTGCTAGTCTATTTGGGGGGGGGGCATACAATGAGCAGTTCTTC,CSASLFGGGAYNEQFF
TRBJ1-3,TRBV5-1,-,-,TGCGCCAGCAGCTCTGGATTGGGGTCCCGCTCTGGAAACACCATATATTTT,CASSSGLGSRSGNTIYF
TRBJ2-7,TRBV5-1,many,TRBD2,TGCGCCAGCAGCGCAGCGAGCGGGAGGATCGACGAGCAGTACTTC,CASSAASGRIDEQYF
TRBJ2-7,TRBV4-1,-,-,TGCGCCAGCAGCCAAGATGGCCGGCGGACTACTTCAAACTACGAGCAGTACTTC,CASSQDGRRTTSNYEQYF
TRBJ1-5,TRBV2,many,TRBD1,TGTGCCAGCTATCGGGACAGGGCTTCCCCTCAGCCCCAGCATTTT,CASYRDRASPQPQHF
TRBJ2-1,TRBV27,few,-,TGTGCCACGACGGGGACCTCCTACAATGAGCAGTTCTTC,CATTGTSYNEQFF
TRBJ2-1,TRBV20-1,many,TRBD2,TGCAGTCCTGGACTAGCGGGCCTCAATGAGCAGTTCTTC,CSPGLAGLNEQFF
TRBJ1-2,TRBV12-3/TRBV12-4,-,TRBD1,TGTGCCAGCACCAAAACAGGGACAGGGGCGCTATATAACTATGGCTACACCTTC,CASTKTGTGALYNYGYTF
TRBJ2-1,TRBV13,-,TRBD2,TGTGCCAGCAGCCCCTCGTTCGGGCTAGCGGGCTCCTACAATGAGCAGTTCTTC,CASSPSFGLAGSYNEQFF
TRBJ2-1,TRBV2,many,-,TGTGCCAGCAGTGAATTAGGAGTATCCTACAATGAGCAGTTCTTC,CASSELGVSYNEQFF
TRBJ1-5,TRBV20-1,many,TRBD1,TGCAGTGCAGGGACAGGGAAAAATCAGCCCCAGCATTTT,CSAGTGKNQPQHF
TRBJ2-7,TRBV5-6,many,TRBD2,TGTGCCAGCAGCCCCGTTAGCGGGACCTTCAAGCAGTACTTC,CASSPVSGTFKQYF
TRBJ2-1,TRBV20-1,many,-,TGCAGTGCTAGAGGACAGGTCACAAGCTACAATGAGCAGTTCTTC,CSARGQVTSYNEQFF
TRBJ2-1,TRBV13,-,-,TGTGCCAGCAGCTTAGGAGGGGGAAAGAATGAGCAGTTCTTC,CASSLGGGKNEQFF
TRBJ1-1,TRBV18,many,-,TGTGCCAGCTCACCACTGGACAGGAACACTGAAGCTTTCTTT,CASSPLDRNTEAFF
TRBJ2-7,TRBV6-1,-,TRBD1,TGTGCCAGCAGACGGCCGGGACAGGGGTACGAGCAGTACTTC,CASRRPGQGYEQYF
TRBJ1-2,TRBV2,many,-,TGTGCCAGCAGTGAAGCGCAGGACTTATCCGGTGGCTACACCTTC,CASSEAQDLSGGYTF
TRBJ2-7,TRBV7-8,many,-,TGTGCCAGCAGCTTACGGCAGGGGACGGTCGGGTACTTC,CASSLRQGTVGYF
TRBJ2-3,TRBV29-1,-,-,TGCAGCGTTGTTTCCTTCGCAGATACGCAGTATTTT,CSVVSFADTQYF
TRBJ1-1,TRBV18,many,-,TGTGCCAGCTCTCCCTCCGTGGACACTGAAGCTTTCTTT,CASSPSVDTEAFF
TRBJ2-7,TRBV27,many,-,TGTGCCAGCAGTATCAGTTTGGAGATTGGGGAGCAGTACTTC,CASSISLEIGEQYF
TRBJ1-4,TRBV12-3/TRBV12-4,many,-,TGTGCCAGCAGGGTAACAGGGTCTGAAAAACTGTTTTTT,CASRVTGSEKLFF
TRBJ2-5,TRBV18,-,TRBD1,TGTGCCAGCTCACAGGGACAGGCAATAGAGACCCAGTACTTC,CASSQGQAIETQYF
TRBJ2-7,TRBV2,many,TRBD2,TGTGCCAGCACCATAGCGGGAGGGTCTTCGGAGCAGTACTTC,CASTIAGGSSEQYF
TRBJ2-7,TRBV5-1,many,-,TGCGCCAGCAGCTTGGTAGTGACAGTCGGCGAGCAGTACTTC,CASSLVVTVGEQYF
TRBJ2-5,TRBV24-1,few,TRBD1,TGTGCCACCAGTGATTTGAAGGCAGGGGGCAAACAAGAGACCCAGTACTTC,CATSDLKAGGKQETQYF
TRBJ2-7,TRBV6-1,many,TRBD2,TGTGCCAGCAGTTACGCTGGCCCTAGCGGAAGCTCCTACGAGCAGTACTTC,CASSYAGPSGSSYEQYF
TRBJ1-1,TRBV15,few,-,TGTGCCACCAACGATAAGACAGATTTGAACACTGAAGCTTTCTTT,CATNDKTDLNTEAFF
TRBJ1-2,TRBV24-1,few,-,TGTGCCACCAGTGTAGCAGGTAACTATGGCTACACCTTC,CATSVAGNYGYTF